Listed below are T cell receptor beta chains from one sample, sequenced in a study of naive and memory T cell subsets. TCRdb re-derived calls from the UMI-ligation and nested PCR reads in MiXCR, one entry per CDR3 protein. The sample has 120,000 to 150,000 distinct CDR3 sequences; 17% are singletons. Sequencing was carried out using naive CD4+ T cells from blood. The receptor source for this set is a human donor in good health. The CDR3 runs from the conserved cysteine through the conserved F or W. Each record gives: CDR3 DNA, CDR3 protein, V gene, clone size, J gene, D gene. D genes are given only for firm matches. Size is stated for part of the rows, as once, few or many counts, or as a class when the clone is expanded.

TGTGCCTGGAGCCTCTCCAGGGGCAAGAACACTGAAGCTTTCTTT	CAWSLSRGKNTEAFF	TRBV30	NA	TRBJ1-1	NA
TGTGCCAGCAGTTTTTACAGGGGTGGCGAGCAGTACTTC	CASSFYRGGEQYF	TRBV27	few	TRBJ2-7	TRBD1
TGCGCCAGCAGCTTGGCACAGAAGAACACTGAAGCTTTCTTT	CASSLAQKNTEAFF	TRBV5-1	few	TRBJ1-1	NA
TGTGCCAGCAGCCCGGGTACGAACACCGGGGAGCTGTTTTTT	CASSPGTNTGELFF	TRBV6-6	NA	TRBJ2-2	NA
TGTGCCAGCAGTTTTAGCGGGAGCGACAATGAGCAGTTCTTC	CASSFSGSDNEQFF	TRBV27	NA	TRBJ2-1	TRBD2
TGCAGTGCTACCACTAGCGGGAGGGTGGATGAGCAGTTCTTC	CSATTSGRVDEQFF	TRBV20-1	NA	TRBJ2-1	TRBD2
TGTGCCAGCAGCTTAGTAGCTATAAACACCGGGGAGCTGTTTTTT	CASSLVAINTGELFF	TRBV7-8	many	TRBJ2-2	NA
TGTGCCATCAGTGGTGCCGGGACAGGGAAGAACACTGAAGCTTTCTTT	CAISGAGTGKNTEAFF	TRBV10-3	NA	TRBJ1-1	TRBD1
TGTGCCACCAGTGATTTGGACGCTACAGATACGCAGTATTTT	CATSDLDATDTQYF	TRBV24-1	few	TRBJ2-3	NA
TGTGCTAGTGGCCGCTCGTCGTCTGGAAACACCATATATTTT	CASGRSSSGNTIYF	TRBV12-5	NA	TRBJ1-3	NA
TGCAGCGTTTCAAAGAGCTCTGGGGCCAACGTCCTGACTTTC	CSVSKSSGANVLTF	TRBV29-1	many	TRBJ2-6	NA
TGTGCCAGCAGCCTAGCCGGATTCGGACTAGCGGGAGGGAGGGGCCGGGAGACCCAGTACTTC	CASSLAGFGLAGGRGRETQYF	TRBV3-1	few	TRBJ2-5	TRBD2
TGTGCCAGCAGGAGTGGAGCGGGAGTAACCGGGGAGCTGTTTTTT	CASRSGAGVTGELFF	TRBV6-4	NA	TRBJ2-2	TRBD2
TGCAGCGTCCGCGGGTCTTATATGAACACTGAAGCTTTCTTT	CSVRGSYMNTEAFF	TRBV29-1	many	TRBJ1-1	NA
TGTGCCAGCAGCCGGGGGTACTCCTACAATGAGCAGTTCTTC	CASSRGYSYNEQFF	TRBV14	few	TRBJ2-1	NA
TGTGCCAGCAGTTACTCGAGGCAGGGGGCCTACGAGCAGTACTTC	CASSYSRQGAYEQYF	TRBV6-5	few	TRBJ2-7	TRBD1
TGCAGCGTTGAAGGGGACATTGGGGCCTACAATGAGCAGTTCTTC	CSVEGDIGAYNEQFF	TRBV29-1	many	TRBJ2-1	NA
TGTGCCAGCAGCCTCCCAGACACGAACACTGAAGCTTTCTTT	CASSLPDTNTEAFF	TRBV5-4	NA	TRBJ1-1	NA
TGCGCCAGCACCCCGTCACCGGACACTGAAGCTTTCTTT	CASTPSPDTEAFF	TRBV5-1	few	TRBJ1-1	NA
TGCAGCGTTGAGGGGGGCTTTAGGGGAAATACGCAGTATTTT	CSVEGGFRGNTQYF	TRBV29-1	few	TRBJ2-3	NA
TGTGCCACTACATCGGGCAGGGGGCAAAATGAGCAGTTCTTC	CATTSGRGQNEQFF	TRBV2	NA	TRBJ2-1	TRBD1
TGCAGTGCTAGGAGAGGGTCCTCCTACGAGCAGTACTTC	CSARRGSSYEQYF	TRBV20-1	few	TRBJ2-7	NA
TGTGCCAGCAACACGGACAGGGACAATGGCTACACCTTC	CASNTDRDNGYTF	TRBV6-2/TRBV6-3	NA	TRBJ1-2	TRBD1
TGTGCCAGCAGTTTAGTCGCTGGGGTTCAAGAGACCCAGTACTTC	CASSLVAGVQETQYF	TRBV27	few	TRBJ2-5	NA
TGTGCCAGCAGCTTGGGGGAGACTCAGCCCCAGCATTTT	CASSLGETQPQHF	TRBV12-3/TRBV12-4	NA	TRBJ1-5	NA
TGTGCCAGCAGCGTAGTGAGCGGGACGGCAGATACGCAGTATTTT	CASSVVSGTADTQYF	TRBV9	few	TRBJ2-3	TRBD2
TGCAGTGCTACATTAGAGAAGGCAGGGACAACTAATGAAAAACTGTTTTTT	CSATLEKAGTTNEKLFF	TRBV20-1	NA	TRBJ1-4	NA